This T cell receptor beta chain was profiled in a study of post-analysis software for immune sequencing data (dated by TCRdb to the mid-2010s). Study-wide context: The recorded disease courses included relapsing-remitting, secondary progressive and progressive-relapsing multiple sclerosis, and some patients had no subtype annotation. The patient repertoires were set against eleven to twelve previously published healthy control repertoires from donors whose ages ranged from 6 to 25 years. A subset of samples was prepared in parallel using single-end sample barcoding, then pooled and co-amplified after Illumina adapter ligation.

Details on this clonotype: Its antigen remains unidentified. The sample holds no much larger clone one base away, and base qualities are not on file.

The library was generated by PCR. These reads were obtained on an Illumina HiSeq 2500. To reduce PCR and sequencing biases, unique molecular identifiers were built into the TCR beta cDNA libraries. Every 1 to 10 million input T cells yielded 500,000 or so cDNA molecules, meaning each molecule approximated one T cell. The same protocol used for the earlier healthy control dataset was applied to prepare and sequence the patient libraries. Within a given batch, samples were prepared together, multiplexed and sequenced on the same HiSeq lane. The source study handled its data this way. MIGEC was used to process the raw barcoded reads, and molecular identifier groups with only a single read were discarded before consensus assembly and CDR3 extraction. VDJtools was used for post-analysis of the clonotype tables, with diversity normalized by down-sampling every dataset to the smallest sample size. To correct batch-related cross-sample contamination, repertoire overlap clustering matched CDR3 amino acid sequences but not nucleotide sequences. TCRdb reprocessing: public reads trimmed at Q25 with fastp, clones called with MiXCR, in-frame beta chains kept. Rows with a matching CDR3 protein are joined into one entry that keeps the most common DNA and genes. These V and J calls are TCRdb output, not the study's own analysis. In this sample the table shows 450,000 to 650,000 distinct CDR3 sequences, about 40% of which occur a single time. In total, the top ten clones hold about 1.8% of the sample.

The germline V gene (reference sequence) sets CDR1 to DFQATT and CDR2 to SNEGSKA. The cysteine opens and the phenylalanine closes a CDR3 of 15 amino acids. This entry keeps only the CDR3 DNA: 45 bases, framed from base 1. Trimming accounts for 3 bases at V and 4 bases at J, while the number of junction bases matched to no gene is 9. To demonstrate the VDJtools post-analysis software, TCR beta repertoires were profiled from the peripheral blood of 10 to 15 young patients with multiple sclerosis. The multiple sclerosis patients were children and adolescents ranging in age from about 6 to 16 years. Study-wide conclusions, independent of this receptor: Significantly higher frequencies in patients than in controls were found for about five TRBV segments, including TRBV5-6, TRBV5-1 and TRBV20-1. The multiple sclerosis patient group was slightly younger than the control group. Strong co-clustering of samples prepared in the same batch was shown by direct clustering with F measure, prompting a batch-effect correction. Significantly lower normalized Chao1 diversity was found in multiple sclerosis patients than in controls, suggesting substantial peripheral T-cell clonal expansion.

The chain was built from TRBV20-1 and TRBJ2-3; 8 central bases correspond to TRBD1. Material: blood. The sequence came from a girl under 18 with multiple sclerosis. In nucleotide form, the sequence is TGCAGTGCTAGTACCCCCCTGGACAGGGCAGATACGCAGTATTTT. Its amino acids are CSASTPLDRADTQYF.